This is a list of T cell receptor beta chains from one sample in a study of T cell changes during pregnancy in multiple sclerosis. Some clones are missing from TCRdb's copy, which holds only in-frame ones; the method was immunoSEQ multiplex PCR. The profile shows tens of thousands of clones, more than 75% of them singletons. The sample consisted of CD4+ T cells from peripheral blood mononuclear cells, taken in the first trimester of pregnancy. These receptors were taken from a female donor with multiple sclerosis, enrolled in a pregnancy study. Each CDR3 is given with its conserved first and last residue. D genes are given only for firm matches. Some rows mark clone size as missing; the rest say once, few, many or name a class of expanded clone.

clone size	V gene	D gene	J gene	CDR3 protein	CDR3 DNA
.	TRBV2	TRBD2	TRBJ2-1	CASRLAHPGNEQFF	TGTGCCAGCAGACTAGCGCATCCAGGAAATGAGCAGTTCTTC
.	TRBV15	TRBD1	TRBJ2-7	CATSGGQPAYEQYF	TGTGCCACCAGCGGGGGACAGCCTGCCTACGAGCAGTACTTC
.	TRBV28	TRBD1	TRBJ2-7	CASSFVGVRDREKSLLVHEQYF	TGTGCCAGCAGTTTTGTGGGGGTTAGGGACAGGGAAAAGTCGCTCCTAGTCCACGAGCAGTACTTC
.	TRBV18	.	TRBJ1-6	CASSPLSQGRLSGNSPLHF	TGTGCCAGCTCACCACTATCGCAGGGTCGTTTGTCTGGTAATTCACCCCTCCACTTT
.	TRBV15	TRBD2	TRBJ2-1	CATSSRGGLRGEQFF	TGTGCCACCAGCTCTCGCGGGGGGTTAAGGGGGGAGCAGTTCTTC
.	TRBV18	.	TRBJ1-2	CASSPLGQREGYTF	TGTGCCAGCTCACCCTTGGGGCAGCGAGAAGGCTACACCTTC
.	TRBV5-1	TRBD2	TRBJ2-3	CASSLEGLAGGLISSTDTQYF	TGCGCCAGCAGCTTGGAGGGACTAGCGGGAGGATTGATCTCTAGCACAGATACGCAGTATTTT
.	TRBV14	.	TRBJ2-3	CASSQDRRRVTDTQYF	TGTGCCAGCAGCCAAGACAGACGACGGGTCACAGATACGCAGTATTTT
.	TRBV5-4	.	TRBJ2-1	CASSLGVGVSYNEQFF	TGTGCCAGCAGCTTGGGGGTAGGGGTTTCCTACAATGAGCAGTTCTTC
.	TRBV7-9	.	TRBJ2-3	CASSLKLAPDTQYF	TGTGCCAGCAGCTTAAAGCTAGCCCCAGATACGCAGTATTTT
.	TRBV5-1	.	TRBJ2-7	CASSNGSRGEQYF	TGCGCCAGCAGCAACGGGAGTCGCGGGGAGCAGTACTTC
.	TRBV18	.	TRBJ1-4	CASSRGSLDEKLFF	TGTGCCAGCTCACGGGGCAGTTTGGATGAAAAACTGTTTTTT
few	TRBV19	.	TRBJ2-1	CASSTLGPSYNEQFF	TGTGCCAGTAGTACCCTGGGGCCATCCTACAATGAGCAGTTCTTC
.	TRBV7-9	TRBD1	TRBJ1-2	CASSLEDRGHGYTF	TGTGCCAGCAGCTTGGAGGACAGGGGCCATGGCTACACCTTC
.	TRBV15	TRBD1	TRBJ1-1	CATSRTGGRTEAFF	TGTGCCACCAGCAGGACAGGGGGGAGGACTGAAGCTTTCTTT
.	TRBV10-1	TRBD1	TRBJ1-3	CASSPGTAHICSGNTIYF	TGCGCCAGCAGTCCCGGGACAGCTCATATCTGCTCTGGAAACACCATATATTTT
.	TRBV27	TRBD2	TRBJ2-7	CASSRGGTGEQYF	TGTGCCAGCAGTCGCGGGGGGACTGGCGAGCAGTACTTC
.	TRBV30	.	TRBJ1-3	CAWDGGSGNTIYF	TGTGCTTGGGACGGAGGCTCTGGAAACACCATATATTTT
.	TRBV5-4	.	TRBJ1-4	CASSASGMEKLFF	TGTGCCAGCAGCGCATCCGGGATGGAAAAACTGTTTTTT
.	TRBV18	.	TRBJ2-5	CASSPGETQYF	TGTGCCAGCTCACCGGGCGAGACCCAGTACTTC
.	TRBV5-1	.	TRBJ2-1	CASSLVGGSPYNEQFF	TGCGCCAGCAGCTTGGTTGGGGGGTCTCCCTACAATGAGCAGTTCTTC
.	TRBV30	TRBD1	TRBJ1-2	CAWSKGQSHNSYGYTF	TGTGCCTGGAGTAAGGGACAGAGCCATAACAGTTATGGCTACACCTTC
.	TRBV6-1	.	TRBJ2-6	CASSLGSEANVLTF	TGTGCCAGCAGTCTGGGCTCCGAAGCCAACGTCCTGACTTTC
.	TRBV6-5	.	TRBJ1-1	CASSYRGQNTEAFF	TGTGCCAGCAGTTACCGGGGACAGAACACTGAAGCTTTCTTT
.	TRBV30	TRBD1	TRBJ1-4	CAWGHRGIGEKLFF	TGTGCCTGGGGGCACAGGGGGATTGGTGAAAAACTGTTTTTT
.	TRBV4-1	TRBD2	TRBJ2-2	CASSLGLAADTGELFF	TGCGCCAGCAGCCTCGGACTAGCGGCGGACACCGGGGAGCTGTTTTTT
.	TRBV19	.	TRBJ2-1	CASSKDSPFSYNEQFF	TGTGCCAGTAGTAAGGACAGTCCCTTCTCCTACAATGAGCAGTTCTTC
.	TRBV5-4	TRBD2	TRBJ2-4	CASSLAGAGVKNIQYF	TGTGCCAGCAGCTTGGCCGGAGCGGGAGTCAAAAACATTCAGTACTTC
few	TRBV5-1	.	TRBJ1-5	CAGGVGQPQHF	TGCGCCGGAGGGGTAGGTCAGCCCCAGCATTTT
.	TRBV10-3	.	TRBJ2-7	CAISSGAYEQYF	TGTGCCATCAGTTCGGGGGCCTACGAGCAGTACTTC
.	TRBV7-9	TRBD1	TRBJ1-2	CASSLVRDSLNGYTF	TGTGCCAGCAGCTTAGTTCGGGACAGTTTAAATGGCTACACCTTC
.	TRBV7-2	TRBD2	TRBJ2-7	CASSLGNSGSVYEQYF	TGTGCCAGCAGCTTAGGAAATAGCGGGAGTGTCTACGAGCAGTACTTC
.	TRBV12-5	TRBD2	TRBJ2-7	CASGLVTTRSGTSASYEQYF	TGTGCTAGTGGTTTGGTTACGACCAGATCCGGGACTAGCGCCTCCTACGAGCAGTACTTC
few	TRBV5-1	TRBD2	TRBJ2-2	CASSLVASGMSGELFF	TGCGCCAGCAGCTTGGTGGCTAGCGGGATGTCCGGGGAGCTGTTTTTT
once	TRBV4-2	TRBD1	TRBJ1-4	CASSQDGTGATTNEKLFF	TGTGCCAGCAGCCAAGATGGGACAGGGGCCACAACTAATGAAAAACTGTTTTTT
.	TRBV5-1	TRBD2	TRBJ2-1	CASSLGLANNEQFF	TGCGCCAGCAGCTTGGGACTAGCGAACAATGAGCAGTTCTTC
.	TRBV14	.	TRBJ2-1	CASSSARAAEGNEQFF	TGTGCCAGCAGCTCGGCGAGGGCGGCCGAGGGTAATGAGCAGTTCTTC
.	TRBV9	TRBD2	TRBJ2-7	CASSPRDTGRDEQYF	TGTGCCAGCAGCCCGAGAGACACCGGGAGGGACGAGCAGTACTTC
.	TRBV27	TRBD2	TRBJ2-7	CASSLWAPRRREAYEQYF	TGTGCCAGCAGTTTATGGGCCCCCCGTCGGCGGGAGGCCTACGAGCAGTACTTC
.	TRBV27	TRBD2	TRBJ2-7	CASSPQLAGQGREQYF	TGTGCCAGCAGTCCACAACTAGCGGGGCAGGGTCGAGAGCAGTACTTC
.	TRBV2	.	TRBJ1-2	CASSEDSYGYTF	TGTGCCAGCAGTGAGGACAGTTACGGCTACACCTTC
.	TRBV28	.	TRBJ1-1	CASSRVTEAFF	TGTGCCAGCAGTCGGGTCACTGAAGCTTTCTTT
.	TRBV28	.	TRBJ2-5	CASSLPGRAETQYF	TGTGCCAGCAGTTTACCCGGCAGGGCAGAGACCCAGTACTTC
.	TRBV18	.	TRBJ1-1	CASSPRQAQNTEAFF	TGTGCCAGCTCACCACGACAAGCCCAGAACACTGAAGCTTTCTTT
.	TRBV6-1	TRBD1	TRBJ1-5	CASSARQGYSNQPQHF	TGTGCCAGCAGTGCCCGACAGGGGTATAGCAATCAGCCCCAGCATTTT
.	TRBV7-6	TRBD2	TRBJ2-1	CASSLVGGGAEEQFF	TGTGCCAGCAGCTTAGTCGGCGGGGGGGCGGAGGAGCAGTTCTTC
.	TRBV6-5	.	TRBJ2-6	CASRRNTGANVLTF	TGTGCCAGCCGGAGGAATACTGGGGCCAACGTCCTGACTTTC
.	TRBV29-1	.	TRBJ1-4	CSVPGEGYEKLFF	TGCAGCGTGCCAGGAGAGGGTTATGAAAAACTGTTTTTT
.	TRBV29-1	TRBD2	TRBJ2-3	CSVDTPGGYTDTQYF	TGCAGCGTTGATACCCCGGGAGGGTACACAGATACGCAGTATTTT
once	TRBV7-2	.	TRBJ2-7	CASSRDGMSSYEQYF	TGTGCCAGCAGCAGAGACGGGATGTCATCCTACGAGCAGTACTTC
.	TRBV9	.	TRBJ2-7	CASSVEGWNEQYF	TGTGCCAGCAGCGTAGAGGGGTGGAACGAGCAGTACTTC
.	TRBV19	TRBD2	TRBJ2-1	CASSNLAGSYNEQFF	TGTGCCAGTAGTAACCTAGCGGGATCCTACAATGAGCAGTTCTTC
.	TRBV2	TRBD1	TRBJ1-2	CASSGGRQGAEIGGYTF	TGTGCCAGCAGTGGAGGGAGACAGGGGGCGGAAATTGGCGGCTACACCTTC
.	TRBV10-1	.	TRBJ2-2	CASRPTGKGDTGELFF	TGCGCCAGCAGGCCTACAGGGAAAGGGGACACCGGGGAGCTGTTTTTT
once	TRBV30	.	TRBJ1-5	CAWSVPQGGNQPQHF	TGTGCCTGGAGTGTCCCACAGGGAGGCAATCAGCCCCAGCATTTT
.	TRBV7-8	TRBD1	TRBJ1-6	CASSLGQGGPNSPLHF	TGTGCCAGCAGCTTGGGACAGGGGGGTCCGAATTCACCCCTCCACTTT
.	TRBV6-5	TRBD2	TRBJ2-7	CASKRTSGRTEQYF	TGTGCCAGCAAAAGGACTAGCGGGAGGACCGAGCAGTACTTC
.	TRBV7-2	.	TRBJ1-1	CASSSGQQGTEAFF	TGTGCCAGCAGCTCCGGGCAGCAGGGCACTGAAGCTTTCTTT
.	TRBV9	TRBD2	TRBJ2-3	CASSVGPSGGSDTQYF	TGTGCCAGCAGCGTAGGTCCTAGCGGGGGGTCAGATACGCAGTATTTT
.	TRBV7-8	TRBD1	TRBJ1-1	CASSYILTGGTEAFF	TGTGCCAGCAGCTATATCTTGACAGGGGGCACTGAAGCTTTCTTT